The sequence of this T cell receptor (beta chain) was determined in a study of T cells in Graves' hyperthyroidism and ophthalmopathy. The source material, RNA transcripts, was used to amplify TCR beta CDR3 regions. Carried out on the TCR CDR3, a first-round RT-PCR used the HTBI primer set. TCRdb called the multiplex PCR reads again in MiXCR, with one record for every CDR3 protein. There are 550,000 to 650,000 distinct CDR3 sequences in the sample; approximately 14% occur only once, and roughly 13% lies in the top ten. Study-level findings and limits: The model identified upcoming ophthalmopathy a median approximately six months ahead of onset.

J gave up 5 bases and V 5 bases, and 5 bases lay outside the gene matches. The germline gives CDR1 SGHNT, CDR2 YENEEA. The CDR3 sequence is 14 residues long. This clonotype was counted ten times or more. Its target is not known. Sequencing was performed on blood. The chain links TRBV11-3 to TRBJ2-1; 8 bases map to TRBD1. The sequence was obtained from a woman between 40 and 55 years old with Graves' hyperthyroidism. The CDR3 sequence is CASSRTGSNNEQFF. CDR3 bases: TGTGCCAGCAGCCGGACAGGGAGTAACAATGAGCAGTTCTTC. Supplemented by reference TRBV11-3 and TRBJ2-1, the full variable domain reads EAGVVQSPRYKIIEKKQPVAFWCNPISGHNTLYWYLQNLGQGPELLIRYENEEAVDDSQLPKDRFSAERLKGVDSTLKIQPAELGDSAVYLCASSRTGSNNEQFFGPGTRLTVL.